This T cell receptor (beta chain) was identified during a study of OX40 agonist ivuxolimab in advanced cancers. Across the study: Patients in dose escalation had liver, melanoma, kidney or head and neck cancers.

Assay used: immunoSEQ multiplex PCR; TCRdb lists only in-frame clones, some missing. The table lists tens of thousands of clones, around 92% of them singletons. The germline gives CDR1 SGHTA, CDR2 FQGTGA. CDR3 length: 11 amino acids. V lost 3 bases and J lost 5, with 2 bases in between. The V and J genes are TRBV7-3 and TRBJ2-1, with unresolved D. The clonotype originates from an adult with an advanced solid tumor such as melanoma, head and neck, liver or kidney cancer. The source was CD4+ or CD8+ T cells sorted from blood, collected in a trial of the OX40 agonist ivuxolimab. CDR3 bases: TGTGCCAGCAGCTTGGACAATGAGCAGTTCTTC. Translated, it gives CASSLDNEQFF.